Listed below are T cell receptor beta chains from one sample, sequenced in a study of blood T cell repertoires in COVID-19. The protocol was immunoSEQ multiplex PCR, while the TCRdb copy is restricted to in-frame clones and leaves out a portion. The sample lists some 150,000 clones; about 79% were seen once. Sequenced material: peripheral blood. All receptors derive from a woman between 45 and 65 years old with acute or convalescent COVID-19. Each CDR3 is given with its conserved first and last residue. A D gene is named only where the DNA matches it firmly. Not all rows give a size; the values are once, few, many and, for expanded clones, a class.

V gene	J gene	clone size	D gene	CDR3 DNA	CDR3 protein
TRBV11-2	TRBJ1-2	.	TRBD1	TGTGCCAGCAGCACCGACAGGGGAGGCTACACCTTC	CASSTDRGGYTF
TRBV6-5	TRBJ1-5	.	.	TGTGCCAGCAGTTACTCAGGGAGGGCCGATCAGCCCCAGCATTTT	CASSYSGRADQPQHF
TRBV6-5	TRBJ2-5	.	.	TGTGCCAGCAAGGTCGGCAGGGGCCAAGAGACCCAGTACTTC	CASKVGRGQETQYF
TRBV9	TRBJ2-5	.	TRBD2	TGTGCCAGCAGCCCACGGACTAGCGGGGAGACCCAGTACTTC	CASSPRTSGETQYF
TRBV9	TRBJ1-1	.	.	TGTGCCAGCAGCGTTCGACACTCCACTGAAGCTTTCTTT	CASSVRHSTEAFF
TRBV29-1	TRBJ1-5	.	TRBD1	TGCAGCGGGCCCAGGGGGAATCAGCCCCAGCATTTT	CSGPRGNQPQHF
TRBV2	TRBJ1-4	.	.	TGTGCCAGCAGAAAACATAATGAAAAACTGTTTTTT	CASRKHNEKLFF
TRBV6-1	TRBJ1-3	.	.	TGTGCCAGCAGTGAAGCGACCGGATACAGCACCATATATTTT	CASSEATGYSTIYF
TRBV5-1	TRBJ1-1	.	TRBD1	TGCGCCAGCAGCCCGGGGACAGGCCCCGGCGACACTGAAGCTTTCTTT	CASSPGTGPGDTEAFF
TRBV5-6	TRBJ1-2	.	TRBD1	TGTGCCAGCAGCTCCGGACAGGAGTATGGCTACACCTTC	CASSSGQEYGYTF
TRBV9	TRBJ1-3	once	TRBD1	TGTGCCAGCAGCGTAGGGGACAGTTGGGACTCTGGAAACACCATATATTTT	CASSVGDSWDSGNTIYF
TRBV9	TRBJ2-1	.	TRBD2	TGTGCCAGCAGCGTAGGCGTGGGACTAGCGGGAGGGCGCTCCTACAATGAGCAGTTCTTC	CASSVGVGLAGGRSYNEQFF
TRBV24-1	TRBJ1-2	.	.	TGTGCCACCAGTGATTCGCACAGGGAAGGCTACACCTTC	CATSDSHREGYTF
TRBV28	TRBJ2-3	.	TRBD2	TGTGCCAGCAGTTTCCAGGGAGGGGCAGGAGCCTCCGAGGATACGCAGTATTTT	CASSFQGGAGASEDTQYF
TRBV7-3	TRBJ2-1	.	.	TGTGCCAGCAGCTTAGACAGAACGGAGCAGTTCTTC	CASSLDRTEQFF
TRBV18	TRBJ1-5	.	.	TGTGCCAGCTCAGGACAGTCGGACCAGCCCCAGCATTTT	CASSGQSDQPQHF
TRBV9	TRBJ1-1	.	TRBD1	TGTGCCAGCAGCGTACAGGGGGCAGGGAACACTGAAGCTTTCTTT	CASSVQGAGNTEAFF
TRBV11-2	TRBJ1-1	.	TRBD1	TGTGCCAGCAGGGTAGGGGGCGCGGACACTGAAGCTTTCTTT	CASRVGGADTEAFF
TRBV6-5	TRBJ1-5	.	.	TGTGCCAGCAAAACAGAAAACAATCAGCCCCAGCATTTT	CASKTENNQPQHF
TRBV18	TRBJ1-4	.	.	TGTGCCAGCTCACCACCTGGACAAAATAATGAAAAACTGTTTTTT	CASSPPGQNNEKLFF
TRBV29-1	TRBJ1-3	.	.	TGCAGCGCCCCGGGAACTGGAAACACCATATATTTT	CSAPGTGNTIYF
TRBV10-3	TRBJ2-1	few	TRBD2	TGTGCCATCAGAATGACTAGCGGGCCCTACAATGAGCAGTTCTTC	CAIRMTSGPYNEQFF
TRBV5-4	TRBJ2-7	once	TRBD1	TGTGCCAGCAGCTACAGGGGCTACGAGCAGTACTTC	CASSYRGYEQYF
TRBV27	TRBJ2-5	medium-sized	.	TGTGCCAGCACCCCCCTAGGACAAGAGACCCAGTACTTC	CASTPLGQETQYF
TRBV6-6	TRBJ2-7	once	.	TGTGCCAGCAGTTACCACGCGTCACCACCTTACGAGCAGTACTTC	CASSYHASPPYEQYF
TRBV2	TRBJ1-4	few	TRBD1	TGTGCCAGCAGCGCTCAGGGGGCGTCTAATGAAAAACTGTTTTTT	CASSAQGASNEKLFF
TRBV28	TRBJ1-2	once	.	TGTGCCAGCAGTTCCGGACAGCAAGTGGGTGGCTACACCTTC	CASSSGQQVGGYTF
TRBV10-3	TRBJ2-5	once	TRBD1	TGTGCCATCAGTGGACAGGGCAGGGAGCAAGAGACCCAGTACTTC	CAISGQGREQETQYF
TRBV9	TRBJ1-5	.	.	TGTGCCAGCAGCGCCACAGGGAATCAGCCCCAGCATTTT	CASSATGNQPQHF
TRBV7-2	TRBJ2-7	once	.	TGTGCCAGCAGCCCGAGCTGGCGCGGATACGAGCAGTACTTC	CASSPSWRGYEQYF
TRBV4-3	TRBJ1-4	.	TRBD1	TGCGCCAGCAGCCATAGGAAGGGACAGGGTAACGAAAAACTGTTTTTT	CASSHRKGQGNEKLFF
TRBV7-6	TRBJ2-1	few	TRBD2	TGTGCCAGCAGCCGTACACGGACTAGCTCCTACAATGAGCAGTTCTTC	CASSRTRTSSYNEQFF
TRBV5-6	TRBJ1-5	.	.	TGTGCCAGCAGCCAGAGTTTGGGGGGGAATCAGCCCCAGCATTTT	CASSQSLGGNQPQHF
TRBV30	TRBJ2-1	once	.	TGTGCCTGGAGTGGAACATGGGAGCAGTTCTTC	CAWSGTWEQFF
TRBV19	TRBJ2-3	.	.	TGTGCCAGTACGGGAAGGTTTGGCACAGATACGCAGTATTTT	CASTGRFGTDTQYF
TRBV5-6	TRBJ2-2	.	TRBD1	TGTGCCAGCAGCTTCGACAGGGGAGCCGGGGAGCTGTTTTTT	CASSFDRGAGELFF
TRBV18	TRBJ1-1	few	.	TGTGCCAGCTCACCTACCCCCGGGATCCCGAACACTGAAGCTTTCTTT	CASSPTPGIPNTEAFF
TRBV5-1	TRBJ1-2	.	TRBD1	TGCGCCAGCAGCCCAGGGACAGGGATCTATGGCTACACCTTC	CASSPGTGIYGYTF
TRBV4-2	TRBJ2-1	.	.	TGTGCCAGCAGCCTCCCGGGTATCAATGAGCAGTTCTTC	CASSLPGINEQFF
TRBV27	TRBJ1-4	.	TRBD1	TGTGCCAGCAGTGGGATGACAGGGGGGGATGAAAAACTGTTTTTT	CASSGMTGGDEKLFF
TRBV6-4	TRBJ1-2	once	.	TGTGCCAGCAGTGTCGTCACAGGGAACTATGGCTACACCTTC	CASSVVTGNYGYTF
TRBV4-3	TRBJ2-3	.	.	TGCGCCAGCAGCCAAGATAGTAGCGGCGCCACAGATACGCAGTATTTT	CASSQDSSGATDTQYF
TRBV29-1	TRBJ2-1	.	TRBD1	TGCAGCGTTGAAGGGACACAGGGGCCCGATCAGCAGTTCTTC	CSVEGTQGPDQQFF
TRBV28	TRBJ2-3	.	TRBD2	TGTGCCAGCAGTTCAGGACTAGCGGCCACAGATACGCAGTATTTT	CASSSGLAATDTQYF
TRBV11-2	TRBJ2-1	.	TRBD2	TGTGCCAGCAGCTTATCAAGGGGTAGCGGGACTAATGAGCAGTTCTTC	CASSLSRGSGTNEQFF
TRBV11-3	TRBJ2-7	few	.	TGTGCCAGCAGCTCGTACTCAGGGTCCTACGAGCAGTACTTC	CASSSYSGSYEQYF